This T cell receptor beta chain is drawn from a study of T cells after yellow fever vaccination. Study-wide background: With SMART-Seq v4 Ultra Low Input, the fractions containing low cell numbers were prepared. Notes on the study in general: A small proportion of clonotypes was detected in both the CD4 and CD8 compartments. Most primary-vaccination clones reappeared after the booster (approximately 97% CD4, more than 70% CD8).

Using its own MiXCR run on the 5' RACE reads, TCRdb lists one record per CDR3 protein. Here the sample spans hundreds of thousands of distinct CDR3 sequences, 9% to 15% being singletons. This CDR3 comprises 14 residues. V gave up 5 bases and J gave up 4 bases; unmatched junction bases: 8. Germline V CDR1 and CDR2: SQVTM, ANQGSEA. Regarding this clonotype: Its specificity is not known.

The rearrangement links TRBV29-1 to TRBJ2-3; 8 bases map to TRBD2. Source: PBMCs, taken on the day of the yellow fever booster vaccination. The TCR originated in a young man who received the YFV17D yellow fever vaccine. The CDR3 here is CSVLLADGSDTQYF. CDR3 nucleotides: TGCAGCGTTCTACTAGCGGATGGATCAGATACGCAGTATTTT.